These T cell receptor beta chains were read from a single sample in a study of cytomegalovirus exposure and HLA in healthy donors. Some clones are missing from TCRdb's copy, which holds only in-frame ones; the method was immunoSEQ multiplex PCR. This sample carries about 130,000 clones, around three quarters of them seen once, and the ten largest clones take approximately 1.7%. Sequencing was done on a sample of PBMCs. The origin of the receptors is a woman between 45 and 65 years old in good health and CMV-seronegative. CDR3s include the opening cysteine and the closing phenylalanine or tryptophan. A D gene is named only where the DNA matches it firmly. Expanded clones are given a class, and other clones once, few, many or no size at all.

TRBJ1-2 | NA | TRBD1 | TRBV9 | TGTGCCAGCAGCGCCCACTGGACAGGGCACTATGGCTACACCTTC | CASSAHWTGHYGYTF
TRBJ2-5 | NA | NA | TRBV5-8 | TGTGCCAGCAGCTTGGGAACCGGGACTGAAGAGACCCAGTACTTC | CASSLGTGTEETQYF
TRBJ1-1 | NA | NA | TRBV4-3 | TGCGCCAGCAGCCCCGACACCTACACTGAAGCTTTCTTT | CASSPDTYTEAFF
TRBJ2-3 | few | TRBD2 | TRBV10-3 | TGTGCCATCAGTGAGGGGGAGGGCCTAAAGGCAGATACGCAGTATTTT | CAISEGEGLKADTQYF
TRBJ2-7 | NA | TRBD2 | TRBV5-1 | TGCGCCAGCAGCTTGGGTCTAGCGGGAGGGGTAGGGATCTACGAGCAGTACTTC | CASSLGLAGGVGIYEQYF
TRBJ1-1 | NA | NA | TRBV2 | TGTGCCAGCAGTGTTTCTGTCGGGGGGGGGAACACTGAAGCTTTCTTT | CASSVSVGGGNTEAFF
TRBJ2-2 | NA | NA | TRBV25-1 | TGTGCCAGCAGTGAAGATCGCAGGAACACCGGGGAGCTGTTTTTT | CASSEDRRNTGELFF
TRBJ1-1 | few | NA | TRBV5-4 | TGTGCCAGCAGCTTGGGGCTTCTGGGGGCAGGCGCTGAAGCTTTCTTT | CASSLGLLGAGAEAFF
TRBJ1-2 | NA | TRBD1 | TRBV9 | TGTGCCAGCAGCGTAGAGGGGGCGTTCTCTTACCCCTTC | CASSVEGAFSYPF
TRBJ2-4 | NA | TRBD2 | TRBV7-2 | TGTGCCAGCAGCTTTAGGACTAGCGGGAGCGTCGGCAAAAACATTCAGTACTTC | CASSFRTSGSVGKNIQYF
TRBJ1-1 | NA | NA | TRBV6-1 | TGTGCCAGCAGTGTACACGACAGTATTATTACTGAAGCTTTCTTT | CASSVHDSIITEAFF
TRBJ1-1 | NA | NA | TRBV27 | TGTGCCAGCAGGAGAACAGGGCCGGGGCACGCTGAAGCTTTCTTT | CASRRTGPGHAEAFF
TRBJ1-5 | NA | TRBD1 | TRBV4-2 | TGTGCCAGCAGCCAAGATCGGACAGGGGGCATTCAGCCCCAGCATTTT | CASSQDRTGGIQPQHF
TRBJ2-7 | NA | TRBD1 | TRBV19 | TGTGCCAGTAGTATAACAGGACAGGGGGCATTATACGAGCAGTACTTC | CASSITGQGALYEQYF
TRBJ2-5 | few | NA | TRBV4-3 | TGCGCCAGCAGCCAAGACGCACTAGCCGAGACCCAGTACTTC | CASSQDALAETQYF
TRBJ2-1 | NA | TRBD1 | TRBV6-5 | TGTGCCAGCAGTTACGGGGGACAGGGAGTTCCGTTCTTC | CASSYGGQGVPFF
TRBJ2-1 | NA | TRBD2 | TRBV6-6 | TGTGCCAGCACCAATCTAGCGGGAGAGGGGTTCTTC | CASTNLAGEGFF
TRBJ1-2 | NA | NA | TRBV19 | TGTGCCAGTAGGACCGCCTCCACAGGCCCTTATGGCTACACCTTC | CASRTASTGPYGYTF